This T cell receptor (beta chain) derives from a study of control samples from healthy donors and cancer patients. Here immunoSEQ multiplex PCR was the method, and the copy in TCRdb shows in-frame clones only, minus some. The sample carries 150,000 to 200,000 clones, approximately 95% recorded once. This CDR3 comprises 14 residues. The V end was cut by 8 bases, the J end by 0 bases, with 10 bases between. The germline CDR1 and CDR2 sequences are LNHDA and SQIVND (reference sequence). The sequence derives from a man younger than 30 in good health. The sample was blood. The V call is TRBV19, the J call TRBJ1-4; D perhaps matches TRBD1 (5 bases). Written as DNA, the CDR3 is TGTGCCAGTTCGGGACGGGCAACTAATGAAAAACTGTTTTTT. Protein product: CASSGRATNEKLFF.